The entry that follows covers one T cell receptor beta chain sequence. Its target is not known. Measured with immunoSEQ multiplex PCR; TCRdb has only the in-frame clones, and not every one. The sample holds 760,000 or so clones, about 96% seen once. The CDR3 length is 14 residues. V gave up 2 bases and J gave up 13 bases, with 21 bases separating them. Per germline, CDR1 SGHKS and CDR2 YYEKEE (reference sequence). Naive CD8 isolation took CD45RO-negative cells positively selected for CCR7 and excluded terminally differentiated effector memory CD45RA+ cells. All donors were healthy HIV-negative adults lacking recent acute infections or vaccinations. The entry originates in a study of shared clonotypes between healthy human individuals. Study results and limitations: Larger estimated richness was generally seen in naive subsets than in memory subsets. Depth of sequencing was expected to influence donor clonotype sharing.

This sequence was found in a man younger than 40 in good health. Specimen: naive CD8+ T cells sorted from blood. This rearrangement joins TRBV5-5 to TRBJ1-2; D call uncertain. Here the CDR3 DNA reads TGTGCCAGCAGCTTAAATTCCCTAGGAACCGACGCCACCTTC. Protein sequence: CASSLNSLGTDATF. The variable domain in full, with the rest retrieved from reference TRBV5-5 and TRBJ1-2, is DAGVTQSPTHLIKTRGQQVTLRCSPISGHKSVSWYQQVLGQGPQFIFQYYEKEERGRGNFPDRFSARQFPNYSSELNVNALLLGDSALYLCASSLNSLGTDATFGSGTRLTVV.